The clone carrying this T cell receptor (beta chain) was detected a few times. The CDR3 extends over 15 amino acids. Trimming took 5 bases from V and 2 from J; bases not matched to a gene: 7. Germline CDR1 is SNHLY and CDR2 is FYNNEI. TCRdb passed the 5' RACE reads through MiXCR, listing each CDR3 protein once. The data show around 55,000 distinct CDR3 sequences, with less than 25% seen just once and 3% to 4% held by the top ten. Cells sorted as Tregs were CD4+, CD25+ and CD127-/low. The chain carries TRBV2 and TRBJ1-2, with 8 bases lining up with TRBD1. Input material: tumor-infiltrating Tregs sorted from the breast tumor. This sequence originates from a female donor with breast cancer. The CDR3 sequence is CASSSRRTGNYGYTF. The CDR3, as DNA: TGTGCCAGCAGTTCCCGGAGGACAGGGAACTATGGCTACACCTTC.